The clone carrying this TCR beta chain is labeled as medium-sized. This entry belongs to a study of control samples from healthy donors and cancer patients. TCRdb keeps only in-frame clones here, not all; method: immunoSEQ multiplex PCR. In the table there are 84,000 or so clones, 84% of which are singletons. V gave up 7 bases and J gave up 5 bases, with 14 bases separating them. This CDR3 has 13 amino acids. Sequenced: PBMCs. The receptor's source is a man aged 60-69 years with head and neck cancer. The rearrangement joins TRBV12-3 or TRBV12-4 to TRBJ1-2; unclear D gene. The CDR3 bases are TGTGCCAGCAAAGATCGGACGGTTTATGGCTACACCTTC. Translated: CASKDRTVYGYTF.